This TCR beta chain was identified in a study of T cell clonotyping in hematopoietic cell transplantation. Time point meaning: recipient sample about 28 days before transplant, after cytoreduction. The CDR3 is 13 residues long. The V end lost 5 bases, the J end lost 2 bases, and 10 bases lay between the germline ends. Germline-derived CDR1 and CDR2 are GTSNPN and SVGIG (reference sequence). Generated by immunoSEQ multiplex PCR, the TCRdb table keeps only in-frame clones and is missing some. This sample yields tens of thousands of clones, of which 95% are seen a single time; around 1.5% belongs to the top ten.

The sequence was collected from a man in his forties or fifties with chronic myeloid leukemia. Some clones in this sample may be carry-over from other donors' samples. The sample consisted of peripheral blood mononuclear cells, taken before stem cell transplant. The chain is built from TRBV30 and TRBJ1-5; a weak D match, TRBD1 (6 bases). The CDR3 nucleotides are TGTGCCTGGGCCTCAGGGGGCAATCAGCCCCAGCATTTT. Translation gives CAWASGGNQPQHF.